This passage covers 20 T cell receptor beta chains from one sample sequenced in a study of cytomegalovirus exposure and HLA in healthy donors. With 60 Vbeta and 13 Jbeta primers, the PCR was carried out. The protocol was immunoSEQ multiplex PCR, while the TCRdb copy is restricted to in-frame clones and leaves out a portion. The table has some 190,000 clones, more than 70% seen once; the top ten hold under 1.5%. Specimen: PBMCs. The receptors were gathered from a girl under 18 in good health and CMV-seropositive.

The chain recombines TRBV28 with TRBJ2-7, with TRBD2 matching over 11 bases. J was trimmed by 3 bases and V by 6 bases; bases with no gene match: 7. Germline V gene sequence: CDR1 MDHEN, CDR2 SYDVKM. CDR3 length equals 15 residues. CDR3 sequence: CASSDIAGGYYEQYF. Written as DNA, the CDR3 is TGTGCCAGCAGCGATATAGCGGGAGGGTACTACGAGCAGTACTTC. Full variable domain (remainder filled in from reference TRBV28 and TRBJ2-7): DVKVTQSSRYLVKRTGEKVFLECVQDMDHENMFWYRQDPGLGLRLIYFSYDVKMKEKGDIPEGYSVSREKKERFSLILESASTNQTSMYLCASSDIAGGYYEQYFGPGTRLTVT.

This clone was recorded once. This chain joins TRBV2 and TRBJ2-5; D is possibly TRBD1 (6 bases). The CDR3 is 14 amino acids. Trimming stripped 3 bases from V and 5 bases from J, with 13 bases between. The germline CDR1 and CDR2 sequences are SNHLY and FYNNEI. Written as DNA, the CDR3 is TGTGCCAGCAGTGAGGGACACCGGAGGGAGACCCAGTACTTC. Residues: CASSEGHRRETQYF.

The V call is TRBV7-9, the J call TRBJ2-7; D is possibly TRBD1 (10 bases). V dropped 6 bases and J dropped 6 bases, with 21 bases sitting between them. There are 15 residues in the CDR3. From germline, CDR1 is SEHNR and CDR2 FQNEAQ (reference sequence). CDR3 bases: TGTGCCAGCAGTCTAGCGGGACAGGGGTCATCCGAGCAGTACTTC. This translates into CASSLAGQGSSEQYF.

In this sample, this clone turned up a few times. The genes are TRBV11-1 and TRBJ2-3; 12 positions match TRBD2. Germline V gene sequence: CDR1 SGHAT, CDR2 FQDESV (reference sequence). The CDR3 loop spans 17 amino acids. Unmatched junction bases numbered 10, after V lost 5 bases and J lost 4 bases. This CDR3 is CASSARRLAGVADTQYF. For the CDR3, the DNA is TGTGCCAGCAGCGCACGGAGACTAGCGGGAGTAGCAGATACGCAGTATTTT.

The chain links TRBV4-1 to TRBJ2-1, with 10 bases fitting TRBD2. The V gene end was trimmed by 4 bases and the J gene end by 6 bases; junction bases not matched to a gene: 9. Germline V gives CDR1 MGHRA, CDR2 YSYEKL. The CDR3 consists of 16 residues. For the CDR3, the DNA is TGCGCCAGCAGCCCCTCTCTAGCGGGAGCCTTCAATGAGCAGTTCTTC. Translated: CASSPSLAGAFNEQFF.

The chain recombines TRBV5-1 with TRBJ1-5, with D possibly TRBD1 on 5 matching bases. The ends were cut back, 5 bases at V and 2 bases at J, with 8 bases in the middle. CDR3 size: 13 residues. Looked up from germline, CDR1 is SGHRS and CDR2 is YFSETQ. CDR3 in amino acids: CASRGEGNQPQHF. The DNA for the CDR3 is TGCGCCAGCAGAGGGGAGGGCAATCAGCCCCAGCATTTT. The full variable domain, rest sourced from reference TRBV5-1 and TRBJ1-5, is KAGVTQTPRYLIKTRGQQVTLSCSPISGHRSVSWYQQTPGQGLQFLFEYFSETQRNKGNFPGRFSGRQFSNSRSEMNVSTLELGDSALYLCASRGEGNQPQHFGDGTRLSIL.

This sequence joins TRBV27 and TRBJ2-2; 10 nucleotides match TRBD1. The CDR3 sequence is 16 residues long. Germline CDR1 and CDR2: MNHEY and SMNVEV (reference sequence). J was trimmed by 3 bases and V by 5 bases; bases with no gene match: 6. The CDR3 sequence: CASSTGQGIYTGELFF. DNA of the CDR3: TGTGCCAGCAGTACGGGACAGGGGATATACACCGGGGAGCTGTTTTTT.

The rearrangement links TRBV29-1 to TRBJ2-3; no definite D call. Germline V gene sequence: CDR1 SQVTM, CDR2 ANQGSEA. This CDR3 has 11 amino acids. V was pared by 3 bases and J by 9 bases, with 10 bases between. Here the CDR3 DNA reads TGCAGCGTTGATTGGGCAAGGACGCAGTATTTT. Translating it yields CSVDWARTQYF.

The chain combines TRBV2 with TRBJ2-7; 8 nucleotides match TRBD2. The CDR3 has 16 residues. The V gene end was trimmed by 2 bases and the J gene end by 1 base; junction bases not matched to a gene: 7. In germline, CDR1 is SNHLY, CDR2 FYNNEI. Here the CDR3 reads CASSEFSGGVSYEQYF. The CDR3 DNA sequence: TGTGCCAGCAGTGAATTTTCCGGGGGGGTGTCCTACGAGCAGTACTTC.

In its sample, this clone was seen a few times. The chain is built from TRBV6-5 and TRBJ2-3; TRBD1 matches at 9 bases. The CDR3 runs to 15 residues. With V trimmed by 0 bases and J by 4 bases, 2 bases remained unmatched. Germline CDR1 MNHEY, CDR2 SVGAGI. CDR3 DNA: TGTGCCAGCAGTTACTCGGGACAGGGTGCAGATACGCAGTATTTT. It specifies CASSYSGQGADTQYF.

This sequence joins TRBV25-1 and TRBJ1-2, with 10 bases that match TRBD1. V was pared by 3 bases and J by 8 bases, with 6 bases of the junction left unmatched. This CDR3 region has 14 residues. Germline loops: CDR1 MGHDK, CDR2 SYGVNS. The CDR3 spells CASSDPGQGIGYTF. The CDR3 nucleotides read TGTGCCAGCAGTGATCCGGGACAGGGGATCGGCTACACCTTC.

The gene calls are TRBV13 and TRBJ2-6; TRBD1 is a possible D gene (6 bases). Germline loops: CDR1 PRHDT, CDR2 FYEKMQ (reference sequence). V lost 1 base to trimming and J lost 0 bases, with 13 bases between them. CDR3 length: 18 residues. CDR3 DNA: TGTGCCAGCAGCTTAGTACACAGGGTATACTCTGGGGCCAACGTCCTGACTTTC. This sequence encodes CASSLVHRVYSGANVLTF.

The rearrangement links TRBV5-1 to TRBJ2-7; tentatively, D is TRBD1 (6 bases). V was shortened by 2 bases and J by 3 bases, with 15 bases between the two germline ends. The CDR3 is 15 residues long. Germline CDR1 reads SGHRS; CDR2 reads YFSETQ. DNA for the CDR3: TGCGCCAGCAGCTTCACAGGGAGCATTGGCTACGAGCAGTACTTC. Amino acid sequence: CASSFTGSIGYEQYF.

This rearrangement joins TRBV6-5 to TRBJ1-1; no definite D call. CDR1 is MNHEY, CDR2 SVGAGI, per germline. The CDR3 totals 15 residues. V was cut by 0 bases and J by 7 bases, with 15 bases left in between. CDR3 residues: CASSYSGRRPLEAFF. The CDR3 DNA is TGTGCCAGCAGTTACTCGGGGAGGAGACCACTTGAAGCTTTCTTT.

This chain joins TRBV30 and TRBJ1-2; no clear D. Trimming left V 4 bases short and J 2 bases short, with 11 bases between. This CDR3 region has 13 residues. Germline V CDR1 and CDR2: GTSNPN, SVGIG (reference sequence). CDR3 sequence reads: CAWIEELNYGYTF. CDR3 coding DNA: TGTGCCTGGATCGAGGAACTAAACTATGGCTACACCTTC.

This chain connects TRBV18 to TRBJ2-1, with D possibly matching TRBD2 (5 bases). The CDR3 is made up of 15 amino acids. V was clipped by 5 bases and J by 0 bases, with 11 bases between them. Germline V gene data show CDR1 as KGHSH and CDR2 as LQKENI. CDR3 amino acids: CASSWESSSYNEQFF. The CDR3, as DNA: TGTGCCAGCTCATGGGAGTCGAGCTCCTACAATGAGCAGTTCTTC.

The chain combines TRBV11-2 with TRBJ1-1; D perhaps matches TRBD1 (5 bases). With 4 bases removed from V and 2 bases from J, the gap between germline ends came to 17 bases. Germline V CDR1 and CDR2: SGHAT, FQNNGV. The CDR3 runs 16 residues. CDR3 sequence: CASSSGGGSRNTEAFF. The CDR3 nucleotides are TGTGCCAGCAGCTCCGGGGGGGGGAGTCGAAACACTGAAGCTTTCTTT. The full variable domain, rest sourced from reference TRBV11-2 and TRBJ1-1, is EAGVAQSPRYKIIEKRQSVAFWCNPISGHATLYWYQQILGQGPKLLIQFQNNGVVDDSQLPKDRFSAERLKGVDSTLKIQPAKLEDSAVYLCASSSGGGSRNTEAFFGQGTRLTVV.

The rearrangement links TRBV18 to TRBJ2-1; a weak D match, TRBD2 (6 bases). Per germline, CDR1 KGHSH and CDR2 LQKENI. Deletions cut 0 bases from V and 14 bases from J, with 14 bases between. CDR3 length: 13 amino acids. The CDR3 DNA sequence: TGTGCCAGCTCACCACCGGGAATGACTAGAGAGTTCTTC. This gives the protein CASSPPGMTREFF.

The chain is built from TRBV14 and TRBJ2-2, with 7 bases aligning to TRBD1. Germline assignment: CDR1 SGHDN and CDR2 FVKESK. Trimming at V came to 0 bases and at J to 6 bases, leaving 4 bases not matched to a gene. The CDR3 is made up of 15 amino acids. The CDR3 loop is CASSQEGQIPGELFF. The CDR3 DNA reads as TGTGCCAGCAGCCAAGAGGGACAGATCCCCGGGGAGCTGTTTTTT. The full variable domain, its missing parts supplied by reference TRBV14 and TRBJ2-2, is EAGVTQFPSHSVIEKGQTVTLRCDPISGHDNLYWYRRVMGKEIKFLLHFVKESKQDESGMPNNRFLAERTGGTYSTLKVQPAELEDSGVYFCASSQEGQIPGELFFGEGSRLTVL.

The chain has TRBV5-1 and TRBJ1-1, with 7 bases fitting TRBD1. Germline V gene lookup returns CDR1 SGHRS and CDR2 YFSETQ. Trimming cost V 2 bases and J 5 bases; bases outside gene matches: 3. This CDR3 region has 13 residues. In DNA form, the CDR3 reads TGCGCCAGCAGCTTCCAGGGGGGAACTGAAGCTTTCTTT. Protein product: CASSFQGGTEAFF.